This TCR beta chain was captured by sequencing in a study of T cells in Graves' hyperthyroidism and ophthalmopathy. The CDR3 totals 15 residues. The J segment lost 2 bases and the V segment lost 4 bases, leaving 6 bases of the junction unmatched. Germline assignment: CDR1 SGDLS and CDR2 YYNGEE. The TCR beta CDR3 regions underwent amplification using RNA transcripts as the source. The TCR CDR3 first-round RT-PCR relied on the HTBI primer set. TCRdb re-analysed the multiplex PCR reads in MiXCR, keeping a single row per CDR3 protein. The profile shows roughly 96,000 distinct CDR3 sequences, over 50% of them singletons. Graves' hyperthyroidism was deemed stable given no ophthalmopathy progression within 18 months.

This chain connects TRBV9 to TRBJ2-5; 9 nucleotides align to TRBD1. Material for sequencing was blood. The sequence came from a woman aged 40 to 50 with Graves' hyperthyroidism. In nucleotides, the CDR3 is TGTGCCAGCAGCACGGACAGGGGAGATCAAGAGACCCAGTACTTC. It specifies CASSTDRGDQETQYF.